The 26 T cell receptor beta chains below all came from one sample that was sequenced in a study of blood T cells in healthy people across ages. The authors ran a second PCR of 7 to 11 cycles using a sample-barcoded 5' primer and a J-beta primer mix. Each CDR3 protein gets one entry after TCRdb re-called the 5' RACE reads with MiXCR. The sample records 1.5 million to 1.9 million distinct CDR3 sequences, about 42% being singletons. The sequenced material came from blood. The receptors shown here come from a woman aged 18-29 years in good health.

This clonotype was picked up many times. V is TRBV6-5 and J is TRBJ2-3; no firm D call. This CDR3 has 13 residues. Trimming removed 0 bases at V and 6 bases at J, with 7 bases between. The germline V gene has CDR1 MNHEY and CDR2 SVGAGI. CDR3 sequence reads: CASSYSRRDTQYF. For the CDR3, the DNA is TGTGCCAGCAGTTACTCGAGGCGGGATACGCAGTATTTT.

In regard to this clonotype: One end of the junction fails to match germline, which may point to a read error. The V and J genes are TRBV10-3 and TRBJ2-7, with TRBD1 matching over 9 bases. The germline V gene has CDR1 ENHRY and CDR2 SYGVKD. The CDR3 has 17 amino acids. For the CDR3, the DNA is TGTGCCATCAGTGGGAAGGGACAGGGTACGTCCTTCTACGAGCGGTACTTC. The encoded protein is CAISGKGQGTSFYERYF.

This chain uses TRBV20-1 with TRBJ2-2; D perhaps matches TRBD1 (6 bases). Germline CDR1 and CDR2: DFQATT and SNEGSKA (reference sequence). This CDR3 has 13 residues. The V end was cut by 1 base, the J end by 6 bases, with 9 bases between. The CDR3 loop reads CSARASGAGELFF. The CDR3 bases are TGCAGTGCTAGAGCGTCAGGGGCCGGGGAGCTGTTTTTT.

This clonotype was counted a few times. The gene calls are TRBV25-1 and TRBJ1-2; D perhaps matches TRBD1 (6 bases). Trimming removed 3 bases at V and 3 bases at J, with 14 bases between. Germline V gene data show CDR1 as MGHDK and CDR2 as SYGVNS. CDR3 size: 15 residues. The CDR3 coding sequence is TGTGCCAGCAGTGACTGGACAGTTCAAGACTATGGCTACACCTTC. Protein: CASSDWTVQDYGYTF.

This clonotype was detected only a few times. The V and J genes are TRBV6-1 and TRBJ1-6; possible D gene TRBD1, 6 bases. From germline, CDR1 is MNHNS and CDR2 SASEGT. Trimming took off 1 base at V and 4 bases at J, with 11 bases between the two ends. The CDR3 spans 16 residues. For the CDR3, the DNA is TGTGCCAGCAGTGAAGAGGGGGGCTTTTATAATTCACCCCTCCACTTT. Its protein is CASSEEGGFYNSPLHF.

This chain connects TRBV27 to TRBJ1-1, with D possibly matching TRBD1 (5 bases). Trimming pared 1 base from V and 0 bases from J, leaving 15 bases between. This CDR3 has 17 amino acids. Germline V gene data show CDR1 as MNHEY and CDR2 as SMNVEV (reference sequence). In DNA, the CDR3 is TGTGCCAGCAGTTTATTGGTAGGTACAGGCTTGAACACTGAAGCTTTCTTT. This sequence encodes CASSLLVGTGLNTEAFF.

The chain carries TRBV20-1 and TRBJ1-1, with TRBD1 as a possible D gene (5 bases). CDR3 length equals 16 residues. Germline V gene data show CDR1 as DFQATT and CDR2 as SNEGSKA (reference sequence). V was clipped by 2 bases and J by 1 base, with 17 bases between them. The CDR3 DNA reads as TGCAGTGCTAGACCCGACAGACGGTACCGGAACACTGAAGCTTTCTTT. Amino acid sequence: CSARPDRRYRNTEAFF.

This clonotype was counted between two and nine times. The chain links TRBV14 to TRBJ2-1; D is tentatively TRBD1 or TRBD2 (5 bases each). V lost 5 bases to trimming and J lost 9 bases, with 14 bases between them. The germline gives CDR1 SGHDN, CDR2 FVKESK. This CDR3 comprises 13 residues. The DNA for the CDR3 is TGTGCCAGCAGCTGGGGCGGGCGGAGTGAGCAGTTCTTC. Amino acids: CASSWGGRSEQFF.

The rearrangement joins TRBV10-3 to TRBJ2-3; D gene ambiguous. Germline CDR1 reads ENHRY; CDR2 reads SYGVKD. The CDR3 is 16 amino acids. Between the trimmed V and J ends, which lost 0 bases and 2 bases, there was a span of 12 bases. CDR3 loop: CAISESNGPNTDTQYF. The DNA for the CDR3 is TGTGCCATCAGTGAGTCTAACGGACCCAACACAGATACGCAGTATTTT.

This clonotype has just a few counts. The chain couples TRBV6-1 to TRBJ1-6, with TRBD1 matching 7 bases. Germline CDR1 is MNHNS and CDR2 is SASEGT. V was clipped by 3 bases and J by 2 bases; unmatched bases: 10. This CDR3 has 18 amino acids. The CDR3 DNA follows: TGTGCCAGCAGTGACCCATCCAGACAGGGTCCCTATAATTCACCCCTCCACTTT. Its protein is CASSDPSRQGPYNSPLHF.

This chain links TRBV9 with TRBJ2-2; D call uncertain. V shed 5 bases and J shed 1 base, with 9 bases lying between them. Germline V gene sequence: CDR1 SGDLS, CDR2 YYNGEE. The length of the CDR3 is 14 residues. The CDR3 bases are TGTGCCAGCAGAGACGACAAGAACACCGGGGAGCTGTTTTTT. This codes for CASRDDKNTGELFF.

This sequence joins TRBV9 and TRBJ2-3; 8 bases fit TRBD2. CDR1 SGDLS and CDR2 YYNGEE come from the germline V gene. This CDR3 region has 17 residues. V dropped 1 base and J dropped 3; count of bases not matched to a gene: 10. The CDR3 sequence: CASSVRISGLETDTQYF. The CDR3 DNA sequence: TGTGCCAGCAGCGTAAGAATTTCGGGACTAGAAACAGATACGCAGTATTTT.

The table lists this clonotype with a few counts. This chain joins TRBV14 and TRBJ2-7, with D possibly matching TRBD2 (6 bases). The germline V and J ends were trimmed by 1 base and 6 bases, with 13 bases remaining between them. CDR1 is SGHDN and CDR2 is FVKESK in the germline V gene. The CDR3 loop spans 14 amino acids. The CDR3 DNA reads TGTGCCAGCAGCCAAGTTCCAGGAGGGCGCGAGCAGTACTTC. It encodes CASSQVPGGREQYF.

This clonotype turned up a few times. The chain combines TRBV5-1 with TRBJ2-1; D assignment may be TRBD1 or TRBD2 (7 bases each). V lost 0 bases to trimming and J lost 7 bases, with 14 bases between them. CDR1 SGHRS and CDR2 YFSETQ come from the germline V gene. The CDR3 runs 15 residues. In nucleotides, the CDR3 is TGCGCCAGCAGCTTGGAGTCCCAGGGGGGGAATGAGCAGTTCTTC. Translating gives CASSLESQGGNEQFF.

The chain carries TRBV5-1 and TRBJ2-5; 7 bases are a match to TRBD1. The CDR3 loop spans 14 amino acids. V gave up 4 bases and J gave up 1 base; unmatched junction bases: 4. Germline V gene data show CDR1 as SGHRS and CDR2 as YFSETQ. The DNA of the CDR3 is TGCGCCAGCAGCGTACAGGGGACCCAAGAGACCCAGTACTTC. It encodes CASSVQGTQETQYF.

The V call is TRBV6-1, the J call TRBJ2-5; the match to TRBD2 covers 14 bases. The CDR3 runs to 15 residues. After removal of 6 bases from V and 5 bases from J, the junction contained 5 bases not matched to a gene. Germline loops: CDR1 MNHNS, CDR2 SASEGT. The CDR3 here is CASSRLAGGVETQYF. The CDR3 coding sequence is TGTGCCAGCAGCCGACTAGCGGGGGGGGTTGAGACCCAGTACTTC.

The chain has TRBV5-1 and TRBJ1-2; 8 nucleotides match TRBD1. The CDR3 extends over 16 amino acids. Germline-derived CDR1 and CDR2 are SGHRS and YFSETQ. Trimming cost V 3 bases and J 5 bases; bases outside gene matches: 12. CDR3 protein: CASSSGTGRPLYGYTF. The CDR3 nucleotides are TGCGCCAGCAGCTCAGGGACAGGCCGCCCCTTATATGGCTACACCTTC.

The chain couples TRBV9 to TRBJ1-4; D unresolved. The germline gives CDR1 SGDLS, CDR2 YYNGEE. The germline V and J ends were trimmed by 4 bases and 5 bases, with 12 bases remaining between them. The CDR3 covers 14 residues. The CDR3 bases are TGTGCCAGCAGCCAAACACATATAAATGAAAAACTGTTTTTT. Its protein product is CASSQTHINEKLFF.

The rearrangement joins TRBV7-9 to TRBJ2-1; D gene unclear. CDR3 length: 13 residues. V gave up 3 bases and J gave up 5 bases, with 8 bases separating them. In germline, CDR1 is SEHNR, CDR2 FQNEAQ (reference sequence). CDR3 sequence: CASSFYTDNEQFF. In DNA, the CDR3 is TGTGCCAGCAGCTTTTACACCGACAATGAGCAGTTCTTC.

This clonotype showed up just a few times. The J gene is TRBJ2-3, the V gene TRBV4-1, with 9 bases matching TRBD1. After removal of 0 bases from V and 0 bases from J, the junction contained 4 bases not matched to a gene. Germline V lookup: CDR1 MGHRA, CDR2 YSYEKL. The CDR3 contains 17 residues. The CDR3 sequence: CASSQDGTGTSTDTQYF. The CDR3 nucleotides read TGCGCCAGCAGCCAAGATGGGACAGGGACTAGCACAGATACGCAGTATTTT.

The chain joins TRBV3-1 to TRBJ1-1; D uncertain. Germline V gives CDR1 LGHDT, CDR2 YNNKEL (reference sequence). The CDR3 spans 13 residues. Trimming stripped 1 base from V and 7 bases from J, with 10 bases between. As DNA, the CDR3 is TGTGCCAGCAGCCAAGTCTTGGGAGGTGAAGCTTTCTTT. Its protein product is CASSQVLGGEAFF.

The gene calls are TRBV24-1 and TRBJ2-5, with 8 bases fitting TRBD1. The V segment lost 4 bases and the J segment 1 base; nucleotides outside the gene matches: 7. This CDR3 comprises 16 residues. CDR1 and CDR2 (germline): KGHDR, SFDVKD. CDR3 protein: CATSDSGTGRQETQYF. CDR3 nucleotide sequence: TGTGCCACCAGTGACTCCGGGACAGGCCGCCAAGAGACCCAGTACTTC.

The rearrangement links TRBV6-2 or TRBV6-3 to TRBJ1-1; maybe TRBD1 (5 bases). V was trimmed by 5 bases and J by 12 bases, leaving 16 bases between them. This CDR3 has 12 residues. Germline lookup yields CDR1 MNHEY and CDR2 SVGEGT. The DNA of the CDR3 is TGTGCCAGCAGTCCCGGAGCAGGGAGGTCTTTCTTT. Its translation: CASSPGAGRSFF.

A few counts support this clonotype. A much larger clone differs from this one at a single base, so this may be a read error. CDR3 DNA: TGTGCCAGCAGTGACTCGGCGGGGGGAGATTACAATGAGCAGTACTTC. It is translated as CASSDSAGGDYNEQYF. V gene TRBV6-4 combines with J gene TRBJ2-1; 8 nucleotides match TRBD2. TRBJ2-7 matches the DNA end more closely, so the J call is doubtful. The CDR3 totals 16 residues. Germline V gene data show CDR1 as MRHNA and CDR2 as SNTAGT.

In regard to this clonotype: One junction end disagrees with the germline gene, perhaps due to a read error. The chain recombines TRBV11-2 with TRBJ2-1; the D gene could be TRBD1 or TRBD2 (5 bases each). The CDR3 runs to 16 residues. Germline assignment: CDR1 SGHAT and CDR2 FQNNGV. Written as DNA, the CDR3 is TGTGCCAGCAGCTTACGAGGGACCAACTCCTTCAATGAGCAGTTCTTC. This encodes CASSLRGTNSFNEQFF.

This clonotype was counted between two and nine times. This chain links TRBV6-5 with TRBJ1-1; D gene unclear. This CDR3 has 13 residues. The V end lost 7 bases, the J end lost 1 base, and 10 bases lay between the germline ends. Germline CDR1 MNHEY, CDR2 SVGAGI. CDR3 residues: CASTLGWNTEAFF. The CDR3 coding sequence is TGTGCCAGCACCCTCGGGTGGAACACTGAAGCTTTCTTT.